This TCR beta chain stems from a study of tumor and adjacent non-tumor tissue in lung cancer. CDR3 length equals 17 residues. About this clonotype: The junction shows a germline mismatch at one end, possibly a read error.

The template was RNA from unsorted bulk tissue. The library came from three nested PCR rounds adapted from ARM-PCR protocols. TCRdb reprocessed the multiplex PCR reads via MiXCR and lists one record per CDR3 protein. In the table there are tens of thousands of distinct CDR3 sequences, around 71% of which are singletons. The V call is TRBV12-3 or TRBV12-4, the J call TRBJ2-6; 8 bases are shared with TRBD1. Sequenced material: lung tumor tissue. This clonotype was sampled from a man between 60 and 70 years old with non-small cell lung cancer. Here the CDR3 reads CASNPDRVLSGANVLTF. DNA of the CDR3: TGTGCCAGCAATCCGGACAGGGTTCTCTCGGGGGCCAACGTTCTGACTTTC.